The subject of this entry is one T cell receptor (beta chain). The target of this receptor is not known. Base qualities are not recorded, but no much larger clone differs from it by a single base. This specimen belongs to a study of blood T cell repertoires in COVID-19 (dated by TCRdb to the early 2020s). Regarding the research as a whole: Collaborator samples came from the United States, Italy and Spain and covered acute and convalescent phases of COVID-19. The prospective study material was composed of cDNA or gDNA derived from T cells, B-cell-depleted T cells, or PBMCs. The dataset comprised deeply sampled blood TCRbeta repertoires from subjects exposed to, actively infected with, or recovered from COVID-19. The repertoires were released in a freely available public database intended as a resource for research on the immune response to SARS-CoV-2. Samples came from the ongoing ImmuneRACE study (first 160 participants) plus 1,254 subjects from 6 global collaborators. The sample metadata nearly always contained a de-identified subject ID, COVID-19 status, age in years and sex. Where available, HLA class I and class II types were obtained from metadata supplied by the sample provider rather than from assay-based typing.

At one collaborating source in Seattle, patients were enrolled during active infection and were followed longitudinally through the course of disease. Whole blood was collected in K2EDTA tubes by collaborating institutions according to the institutions' own protocols. For TCRbeta analysis, collaborator samples were shipped as frozen whole blood, as isolated PBMCs, or as DNA extracted from either sample type. The CDR3, cysteine through phenylalanine, is 15 amino acids long. Of the read, only the CDR3 DNA is kept; its 45 bases are in frame from base 1. V ends up 3 bases short and J 6 bases short, with an unmatched junction base count of 2. Looking up the germline V gene yields CDR1 KGHSH and CDR2 LQKENI. What the research found in general, with its limitations: How much clinical and demographic metadata was included differed by source and by participant, and the metadata was provided uncurated.

TCRbeta CDR3 regions were amplified from genomic DNA using the immunoSEQ Assay, a bias-controlled multiplex PCR. Per the source publication's procedure: Within the assay, amplification of reference gene primers was used to estimate how many nucleated cells each sample contained. To quantify the absolute abundance of each unique TCRbeta CDR3 rearrangement, sequence reads were collapsed and filtered. For each sample, productive Simpson clonality was calculated as the square root of Simpson's diversity index across productive rearrangements. TCRdb obtained this table from immuneACCESS and retained in-frame rearrangements with V and J assigned. These tables miss some clones; where compared with another copy, unresolved V genes account for less than half of the shortfall, and the remainder is unexplained. Clone size and V and J calls were adopted from that table, with D and trimming inferred from the DNA. The sample contains 430,000 or so clones, around 90% of them found a single time. The ten largest account for around 0.92% of the sample.

This sequence was found in a man in his late teens or twenties with COVID-19, enrolled during active disease. The chain joins TRBV18 to TRBJ2-3; the junction holds 14 bases that match TRBD2. Sequences were obtained from peripheral blood. This receptor carries the CDR3 CASSPRTSGGDTQYF. The nucleotide sequence reads as follows: TGTGCCAGCTCACCGAGGACTAGCGGGGGGGATACGCAGTATTTT.